Here is one T cell receptor beta chain with its context. What it binds is not known. The CDR3 length is 15 residues. CDR1 is KGHSH and CDR2 is LQKENI in the germline V gene. V lost 1 base to trimming and J lost 1 base; unmatched junction nucleotides: 3. These data originate in a study of T-cell memory formation after mild COVID-19. Study context: Among the donors, TCR clusters were largely specific to each donor. Study-wide findings and caveats: Chiefly within CM and EM were the contracting CD4+ clones; CD8+ ones were within EMRA. The pre-infection memory compartment contained some responding clones, suggesting cross-reactive memory joined.

5'RACE with constant-segment primers built TCRalpha and TCRbeta cDNA libraries with UMIs. TCRdb re-analysed the 5' RACE reads in MiXCR, keeping a single row per CDR3 protein. The sample carries under 200,000 distinct CDR3 sequences, 11% recorded once. The chain combines TRBV18 with TRBJ2-5; TRBD1 matches at 7 bases. This TCR was recovered from a man between 18 and 29 years old who had mild COVID-19 (a few samples of this study predate the infection). Cell type and time point are not known. The sample comprised PBMCs or a T cell subset sorted from them (not recorded which). In nucleotides, the CDR3 is TGTGCCAGCTCACCACGACAGGGAATCCAAGAGACCCAGTACTTC. Translating gives CASSPRQGIQETQYF.